The rows below give T cell receptor beta chains drawn from one sample of a study of prognosis after radiotherapy for stage I lung cancer. TCRdb reanalysed the multiplex PCR reads using MiXCR and keeps one entry per CDR3 protein. The sample shows approximately 16,000 distinct CDR3 sequences, around 32% of them seen only once. The sample here was PBMCs, taken before or after stereotactic body radiation therapy (not recorded which). The receptors originated from a donor over 45 with non-small cell lung cancer. CDR3s include the opening cysteine and the closing phenylalanine or tryptophan. A D gene is named only where the DNA matches it firmly. Where a row states a size, it is once, few, many or the class of an expanded clone; other rows omit it.

- | TRBD2 | TRBJ2-2 | TRBV10-2 | TGCGCCAGCATTGGGCGGGAGGCCGGGGAGCTGTTTTTT | CASIGREAGELFF
- | TRBD2 | TRBJ2-5 | TRBV6-2/TRBV6-3 | TGTTCCACAAGATCGGGACTATATGGGACCCAGTACTTC | CSTRSGLYGTQYF
medium-sized | TRBD2 | TRBJ2-1 | TRBV20-1 | TGCAGTGCTAGAAAGCGGGATGATACCTACAATGAGCAGTTCTTC | CSARKRDDTYNEQFF
medium-sized | - | TRBJ2-2 | TRBV11-3 | TGTGCCAGCAGCCCCAGGGGCGGAGAGCTGTTTTTT | CASSPRGGELFF
many | - | TRBJ1-1 | TRBV7-6 | TGTGCCAGCAGCTTAGTGGAAAGCACTGAAGCTTTCTTT | CASSLVESTEAFF
many | TRBD1 | TRBJ2-1 | TRBV29-1 | TGCAGCACGGAGACAGGGGGCTACAATGAGCAGTTCTTC | CSTETGGYNEQFF
many | - | TRBJ2-7 | TRBV11-2 | TGTGCCAGCAGCTTAGATACTGGGCTCGAGCAGTACTTC | CASSLDTGLEQYF
- | - | TRBJ1-1 | TRBV7-6 | TGTGCCAGCAGCCTTTCTGTAGGGACTGAAGCTTTCTTT | CASSLSVGTEAFF
many | - | TRBJ1-3 | TRBV6-1 | TGTGCCAGCAGTTACCCGGGGACATCTCCTGGAAACACCATATATTTT | CASSYPGTSPGNTIYF
medium-sized | - | TRBJ2-1 | TRBV6-1 | TGTGCCAGCAGTGTAGAGAGGCTAGCTAAGCCCTACAATGAGCAGTTCTTC | CASSVERLAKPYNEQFF